The clone carrying this T cell receptor (beta chain) was recorded at least ten times. What it binds is unknown. The CDR3 loop spans 15 amino acids. Germline V gives CDR1 MNHEY, CDR2 SVGEGT. V lost 1 base, J lost 4 bases, and 12 bases lay in between. Ahead of thyroid surgery, no patient had received treatment of any kind. This specimen belongs to a study of metastatic and nonmetastatic thyroid tumors. TCRdb re-analyzed the PCR reads using MiXCR. Of approximately 19,000 clones listed, less than 20% are singletons. Findings of the study overall: Versus benign nodules, malignant thyroid tumors reportedly had significantly higher TCR beta diversity, in blood and tumor.

The sample taken for sequencing was blood. This rearrangement joins TRBV6-2 or TRBV6-3 to TRBJ2-3; no reliable D call. The sequence derives from a female donor with papillary thyroid cancer or a benign thyroid nodule (not recorded which). Some clones in this sample may be carry-over from other donors' samples. The CDR3 region has the DNA TGTGCCAGCAGTTACTTTGGCGAAGAAGCAGATACGCAGTATTTT. Encoded protein: CASSYFGEEADTQYF.